The 29 T cell receptor beta chains given below trace back to one sample, sequenced in a study of blood T cell repertoires in COVID-19. TCRdb's copy holds only in-frame clones and misses some; the assay was immunoSEQ multiplex PCR. Among some 140,000 clones listed, about 76% were seen once. Source material: peripheral blood. The receptors originated from a man aged 80 or over with acute or convalescent COVID-19.

A few counts support this clone. V is TRBV12-3 or TRBV12-4 and J is TRBJ2-3; possibly TRBD1 for D (5 bases). The CDR3 sequence is 12 residues long. V was cut by 6 bases and J by 2 bases, with 6 bases left in between. The CDR3 region has the DNA TGTGCCAGCAGGACAGTCACAGATACGCAGTATTTT. Its translation: CASRTVTDTQYF.

The gene calls are TRBV7-8 and TRBJ1-2; 10 bases are shared with TRBD1. Germline loops: CDR1 SGHVS, CDR2 FQNEAQ. The trim removed 5 bases at V and 2 bases at J, leaving 5 bases unmatched. This CDR3 comprises 15 residues. The DNA for the CDR3 is TGTGCCAGCAGCGCGGGGACAGGGGCAAACTATGGCTACACCTTC. Translating it yields CASSAGTGANYGYTF.

This clone was observed a few times. The gene calls are TRBV3-1 (or the pseudogene TRBV3-2) and TRBJ1-1; 8 positions match TRBD1. V shed 6 bases and J 0 bases; nucleotides not matched to a gene: 3. CDR3 size: 14 residues. CDR1 and CDR2 from the germline V gene are LGHDT and YNNKEL (reference sequence). The DNA for the CDR3 is TGTGCCAGCAGTGACAGGGGAATGAACACTGAAGCTTTCTTT. Translation: CASSDRGMNTEAFF.

The rearrangement links TRBV3-1 (or the pseudogene TRBV3-2) to TRBJ2-1; D unresolved. The length of the CDR3 is 13 residues. Germline V gene data show CDR1 as LGHDT and CDR2 as YNNKEL (reference sequence). V lost 4 bases and J lost 5, with 9 bases in between. CDR3 sequence reads: CASSRSAHNEQFF. CDR3 DNA: TGTGCCAGCAGCCGGAGCGCGCACAATGAGCAGTTCTTC.

The chain links TRBV5-1 to TRBJ1-1; D gene unclear. Germline lookup yields CDR1 SGHRS and CDR2 YFSETQ. CDR3 length equals 15 residues. Trimming stripped 0 bases from V and 1 base from J, with 10 bases between. This CDR3 is CASSLGISGNTEAFF. CDR3 bases: TGCGCCAGCAGCTTGGGTATCTCCGGGAACACTGAAGCTTTCTTT.

V and J are TRBV4-1 and TRBJ1-2; the D is unclear. Germline CDR1 and CDR2: MGHRA and YSYEKL. Trimming shortened V by 1 base and J by 0 bases, and 9 bases separated the two germline ends. The CDR3 runs 15 residues. The CDR3 DNA sequence: TGCGCCAGCAGCCAAGGCGCGGGGACTAACTATGGCTACACCTTC. Translated, it gives CASSQGAGTNYGYTF.

The CDR3 nucleotides are TGCAGTGCTAGTCGACTAGTACCCGGGGAGCTGTTTTTT. Translating it yields CSASRLVPGELFF. V gene TRBV20-1 combines with J gene TRBJ2-2; D may be TRBD2 (6 bases). Germline lookup yields CDR1 DFQATT and CDR2 SNEGSKA (reference sequence). The V end lost 3 bases, the J end lost 6 bases, and 11 bases lay between the germline ends. The CDR3 is 13 residues long.

This clone was recorded a few times. The rearrangement uses TRBV2 and TRBJ2-1; tentative D call: TRBD1 (5 bases). In germline, CDR1 is SNHLY, CDR2 FYNNEI. V was clipped by 6 bases and J by 6 bases, with 9 bases between them. The CDR3 extends over 12 amino acids. This CDR3 is CASRQESNEQFF. For the CDR3, the DNA is TGTGCCAGCAGACAGGAGAGCAATGAGCAGTTCTTC.

The chain recombines TRBV7-3 with TRBJ2-2; TRBD2 aligns across 13 bases. The CDR3 loop spans 20 amino acids. Germline assignment: CDR1 SGHTA and CDR2 FQGTGA. V was pared by 5 bases and J by 5 bases, with 17 bases of the junction left unmatched. The CDR3 is CASSVFSPGLAGPGTGELFF. The DNA of the CDR3 is TGTGCCAGCAGCGTATTTTCGCCGGGACTAGCGGGGCCGGGGACCGGGGAGCTGTTTTTT.

V gene TRBV28 combines with J gene TRBJ1-2; no definite D call. The CDR3 is 11 amino acids. Looked up from germline, CDR1 is MDHEN and CDR2 is SYDVKM. The V end lost 5 bases, the J end lost 8 bases, and 9 bases lay between the germline ends. CDR3 sequence: CASSTPRGYTF. CDR3 sequence (DNA): TGTGCCAGCAGTACCCCTAGAGGCTACACCTTC.

The CDR3 coding sequence is TGTGCCAGCTCCCAGGTGTCCAACGGGGAGCTGTTTTTT. Translating gives CASSQVSNGELFF. The J gene is TRBJ2-2, the V gene TRBV11-2; no clear D. Germline values: CDR1 SGHAT, CDR2 FQNNGV. Trimming removed 8 bases at V and 7 bases at J, with 14 bases between. The CDR3 length is 13 residues.

The chain is built from TRBV19 and TRBJ1-5; the match to TRBD1 covers 9 bases. V gave up 4 bases and J gave up 6 bases; unmatched junction bases: 7. Per the germline V gene, CDR1 is LNHDA and CDR2 is SQIVND (reference sequence). The CDR3 is 15 residues long. As DNA, the CDR3 is TGTGCCAGTAGTAGTAGGGGGACAGGGATTCAGCCCCAGCATTTT. Protein: CASSSRGTGIQPQHF.

This clone was found a few times. The V call is TRBV18, the J call TRBJ1-2; 8 bases are shared with TRBD1. This CDR3 spans 15 amino acids. Germline assignment: CDR1 KGHSH and CDR2 LQKENI. Unmatched junction bases numbered 4, after V lost 0 bases and J lost 4 bases. CDR3 bases: TGTGCCAGCTCACCACCGGGACAGGAGGCCTATGGCTACACCTTC. This gives the protein CASSPPGQEAYGYTF. Looking up the rest from reference TRBV18 and TRBJ1-2 gives the full variable domain: NAGVMQNPRHLVRRRGQEARLRCSPMKGHSHVYWYRQLPEEGLKFMVYLQKENIIDESGMPKERFSAEFPKEGPSILRIQQVVRGDSAAYFCASSPPGQEAYGYTFGSGTRLTVV.

This chain joins TRBV5-4 and TRBJ1-2; 8 bases match TRBD1. Germline CDR1 is SGHNT and CDR2 is YYREEE (reference sequence). This CDR3 spans 13 amino acids. V lost 3 bases and J lost 2; bases outside the gene matches: 0. CDR3 DNA sequence: TGTGCCAGCAGCTGGACAGGGAACTATGGCTACACCTTC. Encoded protein: CASSWTGNYGYTF.

This clone was counted only a few times. This rearrangement joins TRBV2 to TRBJ2-7, with 9 positions matching TRBD1. Looked up from germline, CDR1 is SNHLY and CDR2 is FYNNEI. V was pared by 1 base and J by 2 bases, with 3 bases of the junction left unmatched. This CDR3 region has 15 residues. CDR3 sequence (DNA): TGTGCCAGCAGTGAAGACACAGGGGGCGCCTACGAGCAGTACTTC. Translation: CASSEDTGGAYEQYF. The entire variable domain, with the rest obtained from reference TRBV2 and TRBJ2-7, is as follows: EPEVTQTPSHQVTQMGQEVILRCVPISNHLYFYWYRQILGQKVEFLVSFYNNEISEKSEIFDDQFSVERPDGSNFTLKIRSTKLEDSAMYFCASSEDTGGAYEQYFGPGTRLTVT.

This clone was observed a single time. This sequence joins TRBV5-4 and TRBJ1-1; D might be TRBD1 (6 bases). The CDR3 runs to 14 residues. Germline loops: CDR1 SGHNT, CDR2 YYREEE (reference sequence). V was pared by 4 bases and J by 4 bases, with 14 bases between. Written as DNA, the CDR3 is TGTGCCAGCAGCCGGGGGGGCGAGGGCACTGAAGCTTTCTTT. As protein: CASSRGGEGTEAFF.

The DNA of the CDR3 is TGCGCCAGCAGCTTGGGGCCGACAGGGAATGAGCAGTTCTTC. As protein: CASSLGPTGNEQFF. The chain combines TRBV5-1 with TRBJ2-1; the match to TRBD1 covers 7 bases. From germline, CDR1 is SGHRS and CDR2 YFSETQ. J gave up 7 bases and V 0 bases, and 4 bases lay outside the gene matches. The CDR3 loop spans 14 amino acids.

As concerns this clone: The junction does not match germline at one end; this may be a read error. V and J are TRBV18 and TRBJ2-2; 13 positions match TRBD2. The V gene's germline CDR1 is KGHSH and CDR2 LQKENI. The CDR3 sequence is 17 residues long. The CDR3 nucleotides read TGTGCCAGCTCCCCACTAGCGGGGGGGTCGAACACCGGGGAGCTGTTTTTT. Its translation is CASSPLAGGSNTGELFF.

The V gene is TRBV19, the J gene TRBJ2-6; TRBD1 matches at 8 bases. The J segment lost 1 base and the V segment lost 8 bases, leaving 1 base of the junction unmatched. Germline lookup yields CDR1 LNHDA and CDR2 SQIVND (reference sequence). This CDR3 has 14 amino acids. The CDR3 nucleotides read TGTGCCAGTTACAGGGGGTCTGGGGCCAACGTCCTGACTTTC. As protein: CASYRGSGANVLTF.

The V and J genes are TRBV6-5 and TRBJ2-1; 8 positions match TRBD2. The junction had 9 bases not matched to a gene; V was cut back by 0 bases and J by 8 bases. CDR1 and CDR2 from the germline V gene are MNHEY and SVGAGI. The CDR3 length is 16 residues. CDR3 region: CASSYSERGGRDEQFF. The CDR3 DNA reads as TGTGCCAGCAGTTACTCGGAACGGGGGGGCAGGGATGAGCAGTTCTTC.

The V gene is TRBV10-3, the J gene TRBJ2-1; 11 bases map to TRBD2. Germline V gives CDR1 ENHRY, CDR2 SYGVKD. V shed 7 bases and J 3 bases; nucleotides not matched to a gene: 2. The CDR3 consists of 14 residues. CDR3 bases: TGTGCCATCATGACTAGCGGGAACTACAATGAGCAGTTCTTC. Encoded protein: CAIMTSGNYNEQFF.

V is TRBV6-2 or TRBV6-3 and J is TRBJ1-5; D call uncertain. CDR3 length: 16 amino acids. Trimming cost V 3 bases and J 0 bases, with 12 bases left between them. Germline V gives CDR1 MNHEY, CDR2 SVGEGT. The CDR3 DNA sequence: TGTGCCAGCAGTTATGGGCATACTTATAGCAATCAGCCCCAGCATTTT. Amino acid sequence: CASSYGHTYSNQPQHF.

The chain employs TRBV6-2 or TRBV6-3 and TRBJ2-7; D might be TRBD2 (5 bases). V lost 2 bases, J lost 6 bases, and 8 bases lay in between. Germline CDR1 reads MNHEY; CDR2 reads SVGEGT. CDR3 length: 12 amino acids. Here the CDR3 reads CASSYAGGEQYF. The CDR3 DNA reads as TGTGCCAGCAGTTACGCGGGTGGCGAGCAGTACTTC.

V gene TRBV7-3 combines with J gene TRBJ2-1, with 9 nucleotides matching TRBD2. Losses at the gene ends were 3 bases for V and 0 bases for J; bases not matched to a gene: 9. The CDR3 has 18 residues. CDR1 is SGHTA and CDR2 is FQGTGA in the germline V gene. The CDR3 sequence is CASSFGGLAGSSYNEQFF. The CDR3 DNA reads as TGTGCCAGCAGCTTCGGAGGGCTAGCGGGGAGCTCCTACAATGAGCAGTTCTTC.

There are a few counts of this clone. The chain carries TRBV4-1 and TRBJ2-1; 7 bases fit TRBD2. V was clipped by 1 base and J by 4 bases; unmatched bases: 4. Looked up from germline, CDR1 is MGHRA and CDR2 is YSYEKL. The CDR3 extends over 15 amino acids. The CDR3 reads CASSQVAGDYNEQFF. CDR3 bases: TGCGCCAGCAGCCAAGTAGCGGGCGATTACAATGAGCAGTTCTTC.

CDR3 coding DNA: TGTGCCAGCAGTCCGTGGACAGGGGGCTTGCGCAATCAGCCCCAGCATTTT. Protein: CASSPWTGGLRNQPQHF. This rearrangement joins TRBV27 to TRBJ1-5; TRBD1 matches at 11 bases. Trimming cost V 5 bases and J 2 bases; bases outside gene matches: 8. CDR3 length equals 17 residues. Germline lookup yields CDR1 MNHEY and CDR2 SMNVEV (reference sequence).

The sample holds a few counts of this clone. This chain joins TRBV2 and TRBJ2-2; D is unresolved. CDR3 length: 13 amino acids. Looked up from germline, CDR1 is SNHLY and CDR2 is FYNNEI. V lost 7 bases, J lost 1 base, and 7 bases lay in between. CDR3 in DNA: TGTGCCAGCACGAACAGGAACACCGGGGAGCTGTTTTTT. Its protein is CASTNRNTGELFF.

V and J are TRBV5-4 and TRBJ2-5; tentative D call: TRBD2 (5 bases). The CDR3 contains 14 residues. The germline CDR1 and CDR2 sequences are SGHNT and YYREEE (reference sequence). The V end lost 0 bases, the J end lost 3 bases, and 9 bases lay between the germline ends. The CDR3 reads CASSLGPGEETQYF. The CDR3 region has the DNA TGTGCCAGCAGCTTGGGTCCCGGGGAAGAGACCCAGTACTTC.

V and J are TRBV2 and TRBJ1-5; 8 bases agree with TRBD1. V gave up 4 bases and J gave up 1 base; unmatched junction bases: 3. The CDR3 is made up of 15 amino acids. CDR1 is SNHLY, CDR2 FYNNEI, per germline. The CDR3 nucleotides are TGTGCCAGCAGTGCGAGGACAGGGAGCAATCAGCCCCAGCATTTT. Its protein product is CASSARTGSNQPQHF.